The 18 T cell receptor beta chains listed next were all sequenced from one sample in a study of blood T cell repertoires in COVID-19. Data came from immunoSEQ multiplex PCR; TCRdb stores just in-frame clones and leaves some out. The profile shows 95,000 to 150,000 clones, roughly 78% of them singletons. The sequenced sample was peripheral blood. The source is a man aged 60 to 75 with active or convalescent COVID-19.

The chain has TRBV27 and TRBJ2-3, with D possibly being TRBD1 (5 bases). Germline V gene sequence: CDR1 MNHEY, CDR2 SMNVEV (reference sequence). With 8 bases removed from V and 2 bases from J, the gap between germline ends came to 17 bases. The CDR3 extends over 15 amino acids. CDR3 in DNA: TGTGCCAGCGGAAGATTAGGGGTAAACACAGATACGCAGTATTTT. It specifies CASGRLGVNTDTQYF.

The V and J genes are TRBV19 and TRBJ1-2; D not certain. V lost 3 bases, J lost 1 base, and 12 bases lay in between. The CDR3 runs to 15 residues. Per the germline V gene, CDR1 is LNHDA and CDR2 is SQIVND (reference sequence). The CDR3 sequence is CASSIRGDFNYGYTF. The CDR3, as DNA: TGTGCCAGTAGTATTCGGGGAGATTTTAACTATGGCTACACCTTC.

The rearrangement uses TRBV7-2 and TRBJ2-7; 7 nucleotides match TRBD2. Germline V gene data show CDR1 as SGHTA and CDR2 as FQGNSA. The V and J ends lost 3 bases and 9 bases, in that order; junction bases with no gene match: 8. The CDR3 is made up of 13 amino acids. This CDR3 is CASSLSRASGQYF. The CDR3 DNA reads as TGTGCCAGCAGCTTGAGTAGGGCTAGCGGGCAGTACTTC.

The chain recombines TRBV5-1 with TRBJ2-7, with 9 nucleotides matching TRBD1. Per the germline V gene, CDR1 is SGHRS and CDR2 is YFSETQ. The CDR3 consists of 15 residues. J lost 0 bases, V lost 3 bases, and 4 bases had no gene match. Written as DNA, the CDR3 is TGCGCCAGCAGCTCCTGGGACAGGGTCTCCTACGAGCAGTACTTC. Its protein product is CASSSWDRVSYEQYF.

The chain is built from TRBV28 and TRBJ2-7; a weak D match, TRBD2 (6 bases). Trimming shortened V by 10 bases and J by 0 bases, and 19 bases separated the two germline ends. Germline V gives CDR1 MDHEN, CDR2 SYDVKM. The CDR3 is 15 amino acids. CDR3: CAINSSGQSSYEQYF. In DNA form, the CDR3 reads TGTGCCATCAATAGCAGCGGGCAGAGCTCCTACGAGCAGTACTTC.

The table lists this clone with a few counts. The rearrangement links TRBV28 to TRBJ1-4; 7 positions agree with TRBD1. Trimming removed 5 bases from V and 6 bases from J; junction bases left unmatched: 6. Germline V lookup: CDR1 MDHEN, CDR2 SYDVKM. This CDR3 is built from 14 residues. The CDR3 nucleotides are TGTGCCAGCAGTGCGACAGGGCTGGATGAAAAACTGTTTTTT. Its protein product is CASSATGLDEKLFF.

The V gene is TRBV6-5, the J gene TRBJ2-7; possible D gene TRBD2, 6 bases. CDR1 and CDR2 (germline): MNHEY, SVGAGI. The CDR3 is 12 residues long. Trimming removed 6 bases from V and 1 base from J, with 7 bases in between. CDR3 sequence reads: CASRAGSYEQYF. The CDR3 DNA follows: TGTGCCAGCAGGGCGGGGTCCTACGAGCAGTACTTC.

CDR3 amino acids: CASSLPGAIQETQYF. DNA for the CDR3: TGTGCCAGCAGCTTACCTGGGGCAATCCAAGAGACCCAGTACTTC. This chain joins TRBV7-2 and TRBJ2-5; D perhaps matches TRBD1 (5 bases). Per germline, CDR1 SGHTA and CDR2 FQGNSA. The CDR3 contains 15 residues. V lost 2 bases and J 1 base, leaving 11 bases between the germline ends.

This clone was counted a single time. The chain links TRBV6-6 to TRBJ1-1; D not certain. This CDR3 is built from 13 residues. Germline V gives CDR1 MNHNY, CDR2 SVGAGI (reference sequence). Trimming took off 6 bases at V and 8 bases at J, with 16 bases between the two ends. The CDR3 coding sequence is TGTGCCAGCAGAGACCCTAGCGGCGGGGAAGCTTTCTTT. It yields the protein CASRDPSGGEAFF.

This chain connects TRBV19 to TRBJ2-3; tentative D call: TRBD2 (5 bases). This CDR3 spans 12 amino acids. CDR1 and CDR2 (germline): LNHDA, SQIVND (reference sequence). V shed 5 bases and J shed 9 bases, with 12 bases lying between them. The CDR3 DNA follows: TGTGCCAGTAGTGCCTTCCGGGAAACGCAGTATTTT. Translation: CASSAFRETQYF.

The rearrangement links TRBV5-6 to TRBJ2-2; tentative D call: TRBD2 (6 bases). CDR1 and CDR2 (germline): SGHDT, YYEEEE. This CDR3 contains 14 residues. The germline V and J ends were trimmed by 6 bases and 5 bases, with 14 bases remaining between them. The CDR3 loop reads CASMIGGLTGELFF. The DNA of the CDR3 is TGTGCCAGCATGATTGGAGGGCTTACCGGGGAGCTGTTTTTT.

The chain joins TRBV19 to TRBJ2-1; 12 nucleotides align to TRBD2. Unmatched junction bases numbered 2, after V lost 6 bases and J lost 2 bases. CDR1 and CDR2 from the germline V gene are LNHDA and SQIVND (reference sequence). This CDR3 comprises 15 residues. The CDR3 DNA reads as TGTGCCAGTAGGACTAGCGGGGGAACCTACAATGAGCAGTTCTTC. Translation gives CASRTSGGTYNEQFF.

The chain uses TRBV2 and TRBJ2-1; 8 bases line up with TRBD2. Trimming removed 6 bases from V and 8 bases from J; junction bases left unmatched: 9. The germline CDR1 and CDR2 sequences are SNHLY and FYNNEI. The CDR3 runs 14 residues. The CDR3 DNA sequence: TGTGCCAGCAGAGGGGCGGGAGGAAGCTATGAGCAGTTCTTC. Translated, it gives CASRGAGGSYEQFF.

V is TRBV6-6 and J is TRBJ2-1, with 7 bases that match TRBD1. Trimming removed 6 bases from V and 2 bases from J; junction bases left unmatched: 1. The germline gives CDR1 MNHNY, CDR2 SVGAGI (reference sequence). The CDR3 has 13 residues. CDR3 residues: CASSGQAYNEQFF. The CDR3 DNA reads as TGTGCCAGCAGCGGACAGGCCTACAATGAGCAGTTCTTC.

This sequence joins TRBV6-5 and TRBJ2-7; 7 bases agree with TRBD2. This CDR3 contains 14 residues. The germline gives CDR1 MNHEY, CDR2 SVGAGI. V gave up 6 bases and J gave up 0 bases; unmatched junction bases: 5. DNA for the CDR3: TGTGCCAGCAGCACCGGGACTAACTCCTACGAGCAGTACTTC. Encoded protein: CASSTGTNSYEQYF.

The CDR3 loop reads CASSVGQNYEQYF. The CDR3 region has the DNA TGTGCCAGCAGCGTAGGCCAGAACTACGAGCAGTACTTC. The chain links TRBV9 to TRBJ2-7; D is unresolved. CDR1 and CDR2 (germline): SGDLS, YYNGEE. V was clipped by 0 bases and J by 3 bases, with 7 bases between them. This CDR3 contains 13 residues. The full variable domain, in which reference TRBV9 and TRBJ2-7 provide the parts outside the CDR3, is DSGVTQTPKHLITATGQRVTLRCSPRSGDLSVYWYQQSLDQGLQFLIQYYNGEERAKGNILERFSAQQFPDLHSELNLSSLELGDSALYFCASSVGQNYEQYFGPGTRLTVT.

The CDR3 loop is CASSDSGTSPYEQYF. The CDR3 bases are TGTGCCAGCAGTGACTCCGGGACATCCCCCTACGAGCAGTACTTC. The chain employs TRBV6-4 and TRBJ2-7, with a tentative D call TRBD1 (6 bases). Per the germline V gene, CDR1 is MRHNA and CDR2 is SNTAGT. V gave up 0 bases and J gave up 2 bases, with 11 bases separating them. The CDR3 sequence is 15 residues long.

This chain joins TRBV29-1 and TRBJ1-1; no firm D call. The CDR3 consists of 12 residues. The V end lost 3 bases, the J end lost 5 bases, and 10 bases lay between the germline ends. Germline V gives CDR1 SQVTM, CDR2 ANQGSEA. CDR3 sequence (DNA): TGCAGCGTTGACGGGGAAGCAACTGAAGCTTTCTTT. Translated: CSVDGEATEAFF.